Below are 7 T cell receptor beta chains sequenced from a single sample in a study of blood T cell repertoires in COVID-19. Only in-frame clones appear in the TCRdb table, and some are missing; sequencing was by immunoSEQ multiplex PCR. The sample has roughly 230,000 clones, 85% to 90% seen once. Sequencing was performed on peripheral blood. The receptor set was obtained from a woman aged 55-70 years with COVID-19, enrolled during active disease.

DNA for the CDR3: TGTGCCAGCACTTTTGGACAGGACGCAGGAGGCTACACCTTC. Translating it yields CASTFGQDAGGYTF. The rearrangement joins TRBV2 to TRBJ1-2, with 7 positions matching TRBD1. CDR1 and CDR2 from the germline V gene are SNHLY and FYNNEI. J gave up 8 bases and V 7 bases, and 13 bases lay outside the gene matches. CDR3 length: 14 residues.

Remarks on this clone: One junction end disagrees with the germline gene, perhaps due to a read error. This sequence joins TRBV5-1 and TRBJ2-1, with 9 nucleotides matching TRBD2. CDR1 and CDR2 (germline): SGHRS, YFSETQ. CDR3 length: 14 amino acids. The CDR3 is CASMASGDYNEQFF. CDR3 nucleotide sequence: TGCGCTAGCATGGCTAGCGGGGATTACAATGAGCAGTTCTTC.

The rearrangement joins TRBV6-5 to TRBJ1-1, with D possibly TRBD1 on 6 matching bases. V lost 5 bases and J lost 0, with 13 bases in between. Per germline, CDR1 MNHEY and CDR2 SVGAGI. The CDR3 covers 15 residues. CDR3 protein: CASSPGTRMNTEAFF. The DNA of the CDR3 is TGTGCCAGCAGTCCCGGGACACGGATGAACACTGAAGCTTTCTTT.

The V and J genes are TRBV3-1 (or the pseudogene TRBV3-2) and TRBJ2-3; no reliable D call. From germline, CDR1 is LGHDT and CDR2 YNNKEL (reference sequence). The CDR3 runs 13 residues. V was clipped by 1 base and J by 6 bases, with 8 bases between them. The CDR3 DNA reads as TGTGCCAGCAGCCAAGGTCGGTTGGATACGCAGTATTTT. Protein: CASSQGRLDTQYF.

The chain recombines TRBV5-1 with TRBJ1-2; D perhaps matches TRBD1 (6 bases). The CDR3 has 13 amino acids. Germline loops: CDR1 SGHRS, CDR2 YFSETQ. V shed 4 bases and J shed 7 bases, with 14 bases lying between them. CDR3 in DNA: TGCGCCAGCAGCCCCGAGACAGGCTTTGGCTACACCTTC. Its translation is CASSPETGFGYTF.

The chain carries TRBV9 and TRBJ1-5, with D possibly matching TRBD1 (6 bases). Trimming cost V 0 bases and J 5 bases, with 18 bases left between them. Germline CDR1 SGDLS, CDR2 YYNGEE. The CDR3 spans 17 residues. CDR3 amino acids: CASSVEATGRPDQPQHF. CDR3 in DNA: TGTGCCAGCAGCGTAGAGGCCACAGGGAGACCTGATCAGCCCCAGCATTTT.

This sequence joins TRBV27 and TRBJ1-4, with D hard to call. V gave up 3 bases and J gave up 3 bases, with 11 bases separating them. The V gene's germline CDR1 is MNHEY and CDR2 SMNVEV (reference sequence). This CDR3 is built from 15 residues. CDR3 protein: CASSFRRGANEKLFF. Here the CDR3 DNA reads TGTGCCAGCAGTTTTAGGCGGGGAGCTAATGAAAAACTGTTTTTT.